Listed below are T cell receptor beta chains from one sample, sequenced in a study of OX40 agonist ivuxolimab in advanced cancers. Sequencing used immunoSEQ multiplex PCR; TCRdb keeps in-frame clones, though not all of them. The sample holds more than 65,000 clones, approximately 78% seen once. The sequenced sample was CD4+ or CD8+ T cells sorted from blood, obtained in a trial of the OX40 agonist ivuxolimab. The receptors were gathered from an adult with an advanced solid tumor such as melanoma, head and neck, liver or kidney cancer. Both conserved end residues are part of each CDR3. A D gene is named only where the DNA matches it firmly. The size of a clone is reported for some rows only, either as once, few or many, or as a class for expanded clones.

size: NA
J: TRBJ1-4
V: TRBV5-1
D: NA
CDR3: CASSLAGGGSNEKLFF
DNA: TGCGCCAGCAGCTTGGCAGGTGGGGGGTCTAATGAAAAACTGTTTTTT

size: NA
J: TRBJ1-3
V: TRBV5-4
D: NA
CDR3: CASSLASSGNTIYF
DNA: TGTGCCAGCAGCCTCGCCAGCTCTGGAAACACCATATATTTT

size: NA
J: TRBJ2-7
V: TRBV11-2
D: NA
CDR3: CASSNWTAHYEQYF
DNA: TGTGCCAGCAGCAACTGGACAGCTCACTACGAGCAGTACTTC

size: NA
J: TRBJ1-1
V: TRBV6-4
D: NA
CDR3: CASSPSMNTEAFF
DNA: TGTGCCAGCAGTCCATCGATGAACACTGAAGCTTTCTTT

size: few
J: TRBJ1-4
V: TRBV2
D: NA
CDR3: CASIEAQPWGGEKLFF
DNA: TGTGCCAGCATCGAAGCACAGCCATGGGGAGGGGAAAAACTGTTTTTT

size: NA
J: TRBJ2-5
V: TRBV6-5
D: TRBD1
CDR3: CASSYAVQGVGTQYF
DNA: TGTGCCAGCAGTTACGCGGTACAGGGGGTGGGGACCCAGTACTTC

size: few
J: TRBJ2-1
V: TRBV29-1
D: TRBD2
CDR3: CSAQLLAGANEQFF
DNA: TGCAGCGCCCAATTACTAGCGGGAGCCAATGAGCAGTTCTTC

size: NA
J: TRBJ1-3
V: TRBV6-6
D: NA
CDR3: CASSYSRNTIYF
DNA: TGTGCCAGCAGTTACTCGAGAAACACCATATATTTT

size: NA
J: TRBJ2-7
V: TRBV28
D: NA
CDR3: CASTGTSYEQYF
DNA: TGTGCCAGCACAGGGACCTCCTACGAGCAGTACTTC

size: NA
J: TRBJ2-7
V: TRBV6-5
D: TRBD2
CDR3: CASSPNGGGYEQYF
DNA: TGTGCCAGCAGCCCCAACGGCGGGGGCTACGAGCAGTACTTC

size: NA
J: TRBJ2-3
V: TRBV7-8
D: NA
CDR3: CASNPSSKSRYTQYF
DNA: TGTGCCAGCAACCCATCCTCAAAATCCAGATATACGCAGTATTTT